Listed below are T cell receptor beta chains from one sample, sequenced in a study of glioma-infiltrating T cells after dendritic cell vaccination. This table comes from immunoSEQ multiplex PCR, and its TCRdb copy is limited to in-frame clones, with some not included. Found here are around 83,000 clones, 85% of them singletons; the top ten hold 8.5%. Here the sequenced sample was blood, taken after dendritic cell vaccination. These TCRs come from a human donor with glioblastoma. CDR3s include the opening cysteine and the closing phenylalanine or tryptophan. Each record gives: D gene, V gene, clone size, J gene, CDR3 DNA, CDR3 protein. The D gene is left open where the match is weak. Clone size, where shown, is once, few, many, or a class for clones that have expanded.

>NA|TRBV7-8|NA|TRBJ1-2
TGTGCCAGCAGCTTTGCTAAAGTGGATGGCTACACCTTC
CASSFAKVDGYTF
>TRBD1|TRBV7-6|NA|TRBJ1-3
TGTGCCAGCAGCTTAGCGAAGTTCGGACAGGGTACGAACGGAAACACCATATATTTT
CASSLAKFGQGTNGNTIYF
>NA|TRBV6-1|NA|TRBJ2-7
TGTGCCAGCAGCACACAGGGTGGGGGCTCCTACGAGCAGTACTTC
CASSTQGGGSYEQYF
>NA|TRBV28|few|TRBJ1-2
TGTGCCAGCAGTTTATCCCAGGGGTGGGCTCACTATGGCTACACCTTC
CASSLSQGWAHYGYTF
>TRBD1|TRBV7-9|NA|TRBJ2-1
TGTGCCAGCAGAACGGACAGGGGGCCCTACAATGAGCAGTTCTTC
CASRTDRGPYNEQFF
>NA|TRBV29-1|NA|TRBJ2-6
TGCAGCGTTGATTTCGAGTCTGGGGCCAACGTCCTGACTTTC
CSVDFESGANVLTF
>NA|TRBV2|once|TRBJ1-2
TGTGCCAGCAGTTGGGGGGAACTATATGGCTACACCTTC
CASSWGELYGYTF
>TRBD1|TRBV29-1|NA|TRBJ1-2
TGCAGCGGGACCCAGGGGGCGCGGTATGGCTACACCTTC
CSGTQGARYGYTF
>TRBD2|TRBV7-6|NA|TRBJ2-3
TGTGCCAGCAGCTTCTATCTGGATGGGGGGGGGAGCACAGATACGCAGTATTTT
CASSFYLDGGGSTDTQYF
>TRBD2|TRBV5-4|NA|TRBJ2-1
TGTGCCAGCAGCTTGAGGTCTAGCGGGAGGCATGAGCAGTTCTTC
CASSLRSSGRHEQFF
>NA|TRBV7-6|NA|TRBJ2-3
TGTGCCAGCAGCCTGAGGGGTACAGGGATGACAGATACGCAGTATTTT
CASSLRGTGMTDTQYF
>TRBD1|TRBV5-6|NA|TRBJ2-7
TGTGCCAGCAGCTTGGTGGACAGGATCTCCTACGAGCAGTACTTC
CASSLVDRISYEQYF
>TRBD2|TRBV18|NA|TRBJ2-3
TGTGCCAGCTCACTCGGACTAGCGACCCCAGATACGCAGTATTTT
CASSLGLATPDTQYF